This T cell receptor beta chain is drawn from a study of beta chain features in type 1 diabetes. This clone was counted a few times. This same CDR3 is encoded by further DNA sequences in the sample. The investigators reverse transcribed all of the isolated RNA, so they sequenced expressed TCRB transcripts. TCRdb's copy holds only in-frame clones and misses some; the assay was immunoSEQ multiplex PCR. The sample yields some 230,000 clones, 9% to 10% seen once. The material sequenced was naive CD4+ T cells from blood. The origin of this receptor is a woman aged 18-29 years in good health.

The CDR3 sequence: CASSRRGETQYF. The DNA for the CDR3 is TGTGCCAGCAGTCGCAGAGGAGAGACCCAGTACTTC. The chain joins TRBV6-5 to TRBJ2-5, with D hard to call. Looked up from germline, CDR1 is MNHEY and CDR2 is SVGAGI. This CDR3 contains 12 residues. V lost 5 bases and J 4 bases, leaving 8 bases between the germline ends.